This T cell receptor beta chain stems from a study of T cell changes during pregnancy in multiple sclerosis. Assay used: immunoSEQ multiplex PCR; TCRdb lists only in-frame clones, some missing. This repertoire shows 15,000 to 20,000 clones, 87% found once; its top ten account for roughly 14%. Germline V CDR1 and CDR2: SGHDT, YYEEEE. The CDR3 covers 17 residues. After removal of 6 bases from V and 1 base from J, the junction contained 10 bases not matched to a gene. The chain joins TRBV5-6 to TRBJ1-1; 12 bases are a match to TRBD1. This specimen consisted of CD8+ T cells from peripheral blood mononuclear cells, obtained in the third trimester of pregnancy. This clonotype originated in a female donor in good health, enrolled as a control in a pregnancy study. The CDR3 reads CASNLAGQGASNTEAFF. DNA of the CDR3: TGTGCCAGCAACCTCGCGGGACAGGGGGCATCGAACACTGAAGCTTTCTTT.